These 24 T cell receptor beta chains share one sample of origin, sequenced in a study of blood T cell repertoires in COVID-19. Profiled with immunoSEQ multiplex PCR; TCRdb holds only in-frame clones, not every one. The sample carries roughly 99,000 clones, over 70% recorded once. Material for sequencing was peripheral blood. The receptors were gathered from a woman over 75 with acute or convalescent COVID-19.

The chain employs TRBV7-2 and TRBJ1-5; D perhaps matches TRBD1 (5 bases). Deletions cut 6 bases from V and 1 base from J, with 13 bases between. The germline V gene encodes CDR1 SGHTA and CDR2 FQGNSA. The CDR3 is made up of 15 amino acids. The CDR3 coding sequence is TGTGCCAGCAGAATGGATAAGGGGAGCAATCAGCCCCAGCATTTT. The encoded protein is CASRMDKGSNQPQHF.

The chain carries TRBV28 and TRBJ2-7, with D uncertain. V shed 6 bases and J shed 3 bases, with 9 bases lying between them. CDR3 size: 12 residues. Germline V CDR1 and CDR2: MDHEN, SYDVKM. The chain's CDR3 is CASSGNFYEQYF. In DNA, the CDR3 is TGTGCCAGCAGCGGTAACTTCTACGAGCAGTACTTC.

The chain combines TRBV2 with TRBJ2-7; 11 bases fit TRBD2. CDR3 length: 15 amino acids. V shed 5 bases and J 7 bases; nucleotides not matched to a gene: 10. Looked up from germline, CDR1 is SNHLY and CDR2 is FYNNEI. In DNA form, the CDR3 reads TGTGCCAGCAGTTCGACTAGCGGGGAAGGGGGGGAGCAGTACTTC. Translation: CASSSTSGEGGEQYF.

This clone was counted a single time. The chain has TRBV27 and TRBJ2-1, with 8 bases that match TRBD1. Trimming cost V 3 bases and J 3 bases; bases outside gene matches: 10. The V gene's germline CDR1 is MNHEY and CDR2 SMNVEV (reference sequence). The CDR3 is 17 amino acids. The CDR3 nucleotides are TGTGCCAGCAGTTTTTTACCCCAGGGGGCAAACTACAATGAGCAGTTCTTC. It is translated as CASSFLPQGANYNEQFF.

The genes are TRBV14 and TRBJ2-4; 7 bases are a match to TRBD2. With 4 bases clipped from V and 8 bases from J, the junction kept 5 bases outside the gene matches. This CDR3 spans 13 amino acids. Germline CDR1 is SGHDN and CDR2 is FVKESK. CDR3 region: CASSLGAGDIQYF. CDR3 DNA sequence: TGTGCCAGCAGCCTAGGCGCGGGAGACATTCAGTACTTC.

The table lists this clone with a count of one. The rearrangement uses TRBV19 and TRBJ1-2, with a weak D call TRBD1 (5 bases). This CDR3 comprises 13 residues. Looked up from germline, CDR1 is LNHDA and CDR2 is SQIVND (reference sequence). The V end was cut by 2 bases, the J end by 8 bases, with 12 bases between. CDR3 in amino acids: CASSIQGVRGYTF. For the CDR3, the DNA is TGTGCCAGTAGTATACAGGGTGTACGCGGCTACACCTTC.

The chain combines TRBV18 with TRBJ1-2; TRBD1 matches at 9 bases. The CDR3 totals 15 residues. Germline V gene lookup returns CDR1 KGHSH and CDR2 LQKENI. V was pared by 4 bases and J by 2 bases, with 5 bases of the junction left unmatched. The CDR3 coding sequence is TGTGCCAGCTCACAGGACAGGGGAAAGAACTATGGCTACACCTTC. This encodes CASSQDRGKNYGYTF.

The chain recombines TRBV5-1 with TRBJ2-5; 7 bases agree with TRBD2. With V trimmed by 4 bases and J by 4 bases, 7 bases remained unmatched. Germline V CDR1 and CDR2: SGHRS, YFSETQ. This CDR3 region has 14 residues. This chain's CDR3 is CASSPGRVGETQYF. Written as DNA, the CDR3 is TGCGCCAGCAGCCCAGGGAGGGTGGGAGAGACCCAGTACTTC.

The chain has TRBV7-8 and TRBJ2-7, with TRBD1 matching over 12 bases. The trim removed 1 base at V and 7 bases at J, leaving 5 bases unmatched. CDR3 length: 15 residues. Germline-derived CDR1 and CDR2 are SGHVS and FQNEAQ. CDR3 in DNA: TGTGCCAGCAGCTTAGTGGGACAGGGGGCGAGGGAGCAGTACTTC. This translates into CASSLVGQGAREQYF.

The gene calls are TRBV6-5 and TRBJ1-5, with D possibly matching TRBD1 (6 bases). Germline CDR1 MNHEY, CDR2 SVGAGI. V lost 6 bases to trimming and J lost 0 bases, with 12 bases between them. The CDR3 contains 15 residues. Here the CDR3 reads CASRIDRFSNQPQHF. Written as DNA, the CDR3 is TGTGCCAGCAGAATAGACAGGTTTAGCAATCAGCCCCAGCATTTT.

Notes on this clone: The germline gene is not matched at one end of the junction; a read error may be the cause. The chain uses TRBV28 and TRBJ1-2; D might be TRBD1 (5 bases). Germline V lookup: CDR1 MDHEN, CDR2 SYDVKM. The CDR3 contains 11 residues. DNA for the CDR3: TGTGCCAGCAGTGCCTCCTTTGGACAATTCTTC. It encodes CASSASFGQFF.

The chain recombines TRBV14 with TRBJ2-3, with D tentatively TRBD2 (5 bases). The CDR3 has 15 amino acids. V lost 3 bases to trimming and J lost 2 bases, with 12 bases between them. CDR1 SGHDN and CDR2 FVKESK come from the germline V gene. The CDR3 DNA is TGTGCCAGCAGCCAGGTCGGAGGATTCACAGATACGCAGTATTTT. The encoded protein is CASSQVGGFTDTQYF.

The chain combines TRBV9 with TRBJ1-6; D may be TRBD1 (5 bases). Trimming cost V 4 bases and J 7 bases, with 12 bases left between them. Germline assignment: CDR1 SGDLS and CDR2 YYNGEE. The CDR3 has 14 residues. The CDR3 nucleotides read TGTGCCAGCAGCATAGCGCAGGGAAATTCACCCCTCCACTTT. Translating gives CASSIAQGNSPLHF.

This clone was counted a single time. The genes are TRBV10-1 and TRBJ2-3; TRBD1 aligns across 9 bases. Germline V CDR1 and CDR2: WNHNN, SYGVQD (reference sequence). The CDR3 consists of 16 residues. V lost 3 bases and J lost 4; bases outside the gene matches: 8. CDR3 sequence (DNA): TGCGCCAGCAGTGACCGAGGGACAGGGTCCCCAGATACGCAGTATTTT. Its translation: CASSDRGTGSPDTQYF.

V usage is TRBV12-3 or TRBV12-4 and J usage is TRBJ1-1, with D perhaps matching TRBD1 (6 bases). Trimming took 6 bases from V and 7 from J, leaving 12 bases between them. The CDR3 contains 12 residues. CDR3 DNA: TGTGCCAGCAGCTCCGACAGGATTGAAGCTTTCTTT. Its protein is CASSSDRIEAFF.

Only one count was recorded for this clone. The gene calls are TRBV18 and TRBJ2-1; 8 bases map to TRBD2. V lost 8 bases, J lost 8 bases, and 2 bases stayed unmatched. The germline V gene encodes CDR1 KGHSH and CDR2 LQKENI. This CDR3 has 11 amino acids. This chain's CDR3 is CASRGGDEQFF. In DNA form, the CDR3 reads TGTGCCAGCCGGGGGGGGGATGAGCAGTTCTTC.

CDR3 in amino acids: CATRPRDRENGYTF. The CDR3 DNA reads as TGTGCCACCAGGCCTCGGGACAGGGAGAATGGCTACACCTTC. V gene TRBV24-1 combines with J gene TRBJ1-2, with 9 nucleotides matching TRBD1. The CDR3 covers 14 residues. Trimming cost V 7 bases and J 6 bases; bases outside gene matches: 8. Germline V gene lookup returns CDR1 KGHDR and CDR2 SFDVKD.

This clone has just one count. The chain has TRBV2 and TRBJ2-3, with 9 bases identical to TRBD1. Germline V gene sequence: CDR1 SNHLY, CDR2 FYNNEI. Trimming at V came to 3 bases and at J to 0 bases, leaving 1 base not matched to a gene. The CDR3 covers 15 residues. CDR3 protein: CASSEGTGSTDTQYF. Written as DNA, the CDR3 is TGTGCCAGCAGTGAGGGGACAGGGAGCACAGATACGCAGTATTTT.

This chain links TRBV9 with TRBJ1-2; possible D gene TRBD1, 5 bases. In germline, CDR1 is SGDLS, CDR2 YYNGEE. V was trimmed by 4 bases and J by 5 bases, leaving 15 bases between them. The CDR3 runs 14 residues. This CDR3 is CASSPRGGTYGYTF. CDR3 in DNA: TGTGCCAGCAGCCCCCGCGGGGGTACGTATGGCTACACCTTC.

The chain couples TRBV18 to TRBJ2-4, with 8 bases that match TRBD1. Germline V gene sequence: CDR1 KGHSH, CDR2 LQKENI. J gave up 3 bases and V 4 bases, and 5 bases lay outside the gene matches. The CDR3 is 15 amino acids. The CDR3 loop is CASSRVQGDKNIQYF. As DNA, the CDR3 is TGTGCCAGCTCACGGGTACAGGGGGACAAAAACATTCAGTACTTC.

The chain has TRBV30 and TRBJ2-3; D possibly corresponds to TRBD2 (6 bases). The CDR3 is made up of 15 amino acids. Per germline, CDR1 GTSNPN and CDR2 SVGIG (reference sequence). V was shortened by 3 bases and J by 5 bases, with 18 bases between the two germline ends. The CDR3 here is CAWSYSGTVIDTQYF. The CDR3 coding sequence is TGTGCCTGGAGCTATAGCGGCACCGTCATAGATACGCAGTATTTT.

This sequence joins TRBV11-2 and TRBJ2-5; possible D gene TRBD2, 7 bases. V gave up 1 base and J gave up 2 bases, with 17 bases separating them. The CDR3 sequence is 17 residues long. The germline CDR1 and CDR2 sequences are SGHAT and FQNNGV. CDR3 in amino acids: CASSLVYGGRGQETQYF. CDR3 coding DNA: TGTGCCAGCAGCTTAGTGTACGGGGGGCGAGGACAAGAGACCCAGTACTTC. Supplemented by reference TRBV11-2 and TRBJ2-5, the full variable domain reads EAGVAQSPRYKIIEKRQSVAFWCNPISGHATLYWYQQILGQGPKLLIQFQNNGVVDDSQLPKDRFSAERLKGVDSTLKIQPAKLEDSAVYLCASSLVYGGRGQETQYFGPGTRLLVL.

CDR3 protein: CASSQSFTGELFF. CDR3 DNA: TGCGCCAGCAGCCAGTCTTTTACCGGGGAGCTGTTTTTT. This chain joins TRBV4-1 and TRBJ2-2, with D unclear. The CDR3 has 13 amino acids. Trimming shortened V by 3 bases and J by 5 bases, and 7 bases separated the two germline ends. The germline V gene encodes CDR1 MGHRA and CDR2 YSYEKL.

The chain recombines TRBV6-1 with TRBJ2-1; the match to TRBD2 covers 11 bases. Trimming removed 4 bases from V and 9 bases from J; junction bases left unmatched: 11. Germline lookup yields CDR1 MNHNS and CDR2 SASEGT. The CDR3 consists of 16 residues. The CDR3 DNA is TGTGCCAGCAGTGCCCCTCGTAGCGGGGGGGCAGGTGAGCAGTTCTTC. Its protein product is CASSAPRSGGAGEQFF.